A selection of T cell receptor beta chains follows, all from one sample in a study of blood T cell repertoires in COVID-19. Sequencing used immunoSEQ multiplex PCR; TCRdb keeps in-frame clones, though not all of them. Of 270,000 or so clones in the sample, more than 70% were seen once. Sequencing was done on a sample of peripheral blood. The receptors were gathered from a woman between 18 and 30 years old with acute or convalescent COVID-19. The CDR3 runs from the conserved cysteine through the conserved F or W.

V,CDR3
TRBV6-1,CASSEQRYTEAFF
TRBV28,CASSFPGGSYYEQYF
TRBV7-2,CASSLGTSGRDSYNEQFF
TRBV19,CASSPDFSGQAAFGAFF
TRBV19,CASNLNSYPTKNYGYTF
TRBV27,CASSWGGSSYEQYF
TRBV4-3,CASSRTSGREYEQYF
TRBV5-1,CASSPARTDYGYTF
TRBV18,CASSPPTSKGPVRELFF
TRBV18,CASSPPLINEQFF
TRBV25-1,CASSEEGGRNEQFF
TRBV19,CASSDDRVGAFF
TRBV5-5,CASSLGTGYQPQHF
TRBV7-9,CASSMSGGEAYGYTF
TRBV9,CASSVGAGVNTIYF
TRBV30,CAWSVREQGGLGYTF